Listed here are 8 T cell receptor beta chains from one sample, sequenced in a study of blood T cells in healthy people across ages. A second PCR of roughly 7 to 11 cycles used a sample-barcoded 5' primer and a J-beta primer mix. TCRdb re-analysed the 5' RACE reads in MiXCR, keeping a single row per CDR3 protein. This sample yields over 1,200,000 distinct CDR3 sequences, of which 59% are seen a single time; over 5% belongs to the top ten. Sample: blood. These receptors originate from a man aged 18-30 years in good health.

This clonotype has just a few counts. The V call is TRBV28, the J call TRBJ2-7; 8 bases agree with TRBD1. After removal of 10 bases from V and 2 bases from J, the junction contained 10 bases not matched to a gene. Germline V CDR1 and CDR2: MDHEN, SYDVKM. This CDR3 has 14 amino acids. CDR3 sequence (DNA): TGTGCCACCACCTCCCGGGACAGGACCTACGAGCAGTACTTC. This codes for CATTSRDRTYEQYF.

This clonotype was picked up a small number of times. The chain links TRBV6-2 or TRBV6-3 to TRBJ2-7; D perhaps matches TRBD1 (6 bases). Germline loops: CDR1 MNHEY, CDR2 SVGEGT. V lost 8 bases and J lost 0, with 8 bases in between. This CDR3 is built from 12 residues. The CDR3 sequence: CASGQPSYEQYF. CDR3 nucleotides: TGTGCCAGCGGACAGCCCTCCTACGAGCAGTACTTC.

This clonotype was seen a handful of times. This chain joins TRBV6-4 and TRBJ1-1; D is perhaps TRBD1 (5 bases). Deletions cut 2 bases from V and 3 bases from J, with 13 bases between. The CDR3 loop spans 15 amino acids. CDR1 and CDR2 from the germline V gene are MRHNA and SNTAGT. The CDR3 here is CASSDPDTGDTEAFF. The CDR3, as DNA: TGTGCCAGCAGTGACCCGGACACCGGGGACACTGAAGCTTTCTTT.

The chain couples TRBV5-1 to TRBJ2-6, with TRBD1 matching 8 bases. The germline CDR1 and CDR2 sequences are SGHRS and YFSETQ. This CDR3 comprises 21 residues. The V gene end was trimmed by 1 base and the J gene end by 0 bases; junction bases not matched to a gene: 15. CDR3 in DNA: TGCGCCAGCAGCTTGTATCGCGGGACAGGAGACCCCTTCTCTGGGGCCAACGTCCTGACTTTC. It is translated as CASSLYRGTGDPFSGANVLTF.

This rearrangement joins TRBV25-1 to TRBJ2-7; TRBD1 is a possible D gene (7 bases). The CDR3 spans 15 residues. Trimming cost V 1 base and J 3 bases, with 13 bases left between them. Per germline, CDR1 MGHDK and CDR2 SYGVNS. CDR3 in DNA: TGTGCCAGCAGTGAATTCGGCGGGACAGACTACGAGCAGTACTTC. It translates to CASSEFGGTDYEQYF.

J is TRBJ1-2 and V is TRBV4-1; TRBD1 might be the D (5 bases). Per the germline V gene, CDR1 is MGHRA and CDR2 is YSYEKL. The CDR3 contains 16 residues. Trimming shortened V by 1 base and J by 6 bases, and 18 bases separated the two germline ends. The CDR3 DNA is TGCGCCAGCAGCCAAGTTTGGGCCCGCGGGGACGATGGCTACACCTTC. This translates into CASSQVWARGDDGYTF.

The rearrangement uses TRBV20-1 and TRBJ2-1; D not resolved. From germline, CDR1 is DFQATT and CDR2 SNEGSKA (reference sequence). CDR3 size: 12 residues. V was trimmed by 5 bases and J by 7 bases, leaving 12 bases between them. In DNA, the CDR3 is TGCAGTGCTTTCTCGATAAGGAATGAGCAGTTCTTC. Protein: CSAFSIRNEQFF.

The chain recombines TRBV6-1 with TRBJ1-4; no reliable D call. The CDR3 covers 14 residues. The germline CDR1 and CDR2 sequences are MNHNS and SASEGT. V was cut by 2 bases and J by 8 bases, with 12 bases left in between. This CDR3 is CASSEIDDGEKLFF. The CDR3, as DNA: TGTGCCAGCAGTGAAATTGACGACGGAGAAAAACTGTTTTTT.